The 6 T cell receptor beta chains given below trace back to one sample, sequenced in a study of blood T cell repertoires in COVID-19. Sequencing was performed with immunoSEQ multiplex PCR; in TCRdb, only in-frame clones are kept and a portion is missing. In the table there are roughly 220,000 clones, 65% to 85% of which are singletons. The sample was PBMCs or T cells enriched from blood (not recorded which). These TCRs come from a woman aged 40-49 years who had recovered from COVID-19.

This clone has only one observation. V is TRBV2 and J is TRBJ1-5, with D hard to call. Looked up from germline, CDR1 is SNHLY and CDR2 is FYNNEI. With 4 bases removed from V and 5 bases from J, the gap between germline ends came to 12 bases. The CDR3 has 14 amino acids. The CDR3 DNA reads as TGTGCCAGCAGTGTGGGAGGAGGATATCAGCCCCAGCATTTT. Residues: CASSVGGGYQPQHF.

The chain employs TRBV7-2 and TRBJ2-5; 7 nucleotides match TRBD1. Germline CDR1 and CDR2: SGHTA and FQGNSA. V shed 3 bases and J 4 bases; nucleotides not matched to a gene: 8. The CDR3 loop spans 15 amino acids. The CDR3, as DNA: TGTGCCAGCAGCTTTGCAGGGGGATTCGGAGAGACCCAGTACTTC. Translation: CASSFAGGFGETQYF.

This chain joins TRBV5-1 and TRBJ2-1; 12 bases agree with TRBD2. CDR3 length: 17 amino acids. Trimming removed 5 bases from V and 4 bases from J; junction bases left unmatched: 10. Germline V gene data show CDR1 as SGHRS and CDR2 as YFSETQ. CDR3 sequence: CASRGASGRDPYNEQFF. As DNA, the CDR3 is TGCGCCAGCAGGGGGGCTAGCGGGAGGGATCCATACAATGAGCAGTTCTTC.

The rearrangement uses TRBV3-1 (or the pseudogene TRBV3-2) and TRBJ1-1, with a weak D call TRBD1 (6 bases). This CDR3 contains 15 residues. The V end was cut by 1 base, the J end by 0 bases, with 9 bases between. The germline CDR1 and CDR2 sequences are LGHDT and YNNKEL (reference sequence). CDR3 amino acids: CASSQGTVMNTEAFF. The CDR3, as DNA: TGTGCCAGCAGCCAAGGGACAGTCATGAACACTGAAGCTTTCTTT.

The chain has TRBV4-1 and TRBJ1-1, with TRBD1 matching over 7 bases. The CDR3 runs to 15 residues. Germline V gives CDR1 MGHRA, CDR2 YSYEKL. V was pared by 7 bases and J by 5 bases, with 13 bases of the junction left unmatched. The CDR3 reads CASNRGEQINTEAFF. DNA of the CDR3: TGCGCCAGCAACAGGGGAGAACAGATTAATACTGAAGCTTTCTTT.

The chain uses TRBV5-6 and TRBJ1-6; D is unclear. Germline V CDR1 and CDR2: SGHDT, YYEEEE. Trimming removed 2 bases at V and 8 bases at J, with 8 bases between. The CDR3 runs to 13 residues. CDR3 bases: TGTGCCAGCAGCTTTACATATCATTCACCCCTCCACTTT. It yields the protein CASSFTYHSPLHF.